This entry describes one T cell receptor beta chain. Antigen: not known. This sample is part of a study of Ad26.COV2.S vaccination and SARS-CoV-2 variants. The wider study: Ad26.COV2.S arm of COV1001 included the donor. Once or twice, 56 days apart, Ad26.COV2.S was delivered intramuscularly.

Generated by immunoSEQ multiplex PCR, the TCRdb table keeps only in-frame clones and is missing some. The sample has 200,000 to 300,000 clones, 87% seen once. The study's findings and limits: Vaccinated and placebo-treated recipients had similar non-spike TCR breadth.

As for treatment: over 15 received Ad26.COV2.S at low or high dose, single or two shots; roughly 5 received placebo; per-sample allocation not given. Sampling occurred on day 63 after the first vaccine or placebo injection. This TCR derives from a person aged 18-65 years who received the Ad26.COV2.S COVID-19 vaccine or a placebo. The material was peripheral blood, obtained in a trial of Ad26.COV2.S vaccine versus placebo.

CDR3 in amino acids: CSVEGRHPNTEAFF. CDR3 nucleotide sequence: TGCAGCGTTGAAGGCCGGCACCCGAACACTGAAGCTTTCTTT. This chain joins TRBV29-1 and TRBJ1-1, with D unresolved. V lost 1 base and J 1 base, leaving 10 bases between the germline ends. The V gene's germline CDR1 is SQVTM and CDR2 ANQGSEA. The CDR3 consists of 14 residues.